One sample yielded the 19 T cell receptor beta chains listed below, sequenced in a study of T-cell memory formation after mild COVID-19. A single record per CDR3 protein comes from TCRdb applying MiXCR to the 5' RACE reads. The sample yields approximately 440,000 distinct CDR3 sequences, 20% seen once. Sequenced: PBMCs or a T cell subset sorted from them (not recorded which). These receptors originate from an adult woman who had mild COVID-19 (a few samples of this study predate the infection). Cell type and time point are not known.

The rearrangement uses TRBV7-9 and TRBJ2-3, with 14 bases that match TRBD2. The CDR3 loop spans 18 amino acids. V dropped 5 bases and J dropped 8; count of bases not matched to a gene: 15. Per germline, CDR1 SEHNR and CDR2 FQNEAQ (reference sequence). The CDR3 spells CASSPHLATSGGVVTQYF. For the CDR3, the DNA is TGTGCCAGCAGCCCCCACTTGGCGACTAGCGGGGGGGTGGTTACGCAGTATTTT.

This clonotype was counted ten times or more. V usage is TRBV5-5 and J usage is TRBJ2-1; the D gene is possibly TRBD2 (6 bases). Germline-derived CDR1 and CDR2 are SGHKS and YYEKEE (reference sequence). CDR3 size: 16 residues. Trimming cost V 2 bases and J 4 bases, with 16 bases left between them. The CDR3 here is CASSLTSTRGYNEQFF. The CDR3 nucleotides read TGTGCCAGCAGCTTAACTTCGACTAGAGGATACAATGAGCAGTTCTTC.

This clonotype was observed a few times. The rearrangement joins TRBV6-1 to TRBJ2-1, with D perhaps matching TRBD2 (6 bases). The germline gives CDR1 MNHNS, CDR2 SASEGT. CDR3 length: 15 amino acids. V was shortened by 4 bases and J by 7 bases, with 17 bases between the two germline ends. CDR3 region: CASSASRDFPNEQFF. The CDR3 bases are TGTGCCAGCAGTGCCTCTCGGGACTTCCCAAATGAGCAGTTCTTC.

This clonotype was seen a few times. This chain's CDR3 is CASSVDPSGYTDTQYF. CDR3 bases: TGTGCCAGCAGCGTAGACCCTAGCGGATACACAGATACGCAGTATTTT. This chain links TRBV9 with TRBJ2-3; 7 nucleotides line up with TRBD2. Germline V gene sequence: CDR1 SGDLS, CDR2 YYNGEE. This CDR3 region has 16 residues. The ends lost 0 bases at V and 2 bases at J; junction bases unmatched: 6.

This clonotype turned up a few times. V usage is TRBV25-1 and J usage is TRBJ2-1, with D possibly being TRBD1 (5 bases). From germline, CDR1 is MGHDK and CDR2 SYGVNS. The CDR3 extends over 15 amino acids. Trimming stripped 5 bases from V and 5 bases from J, with 16 bases between. CDR3 DNA: TGTGCCAGCAGTCTCTCCAGGGTAGCCCACAATGAGCAGTTCTTC. This codes for CASSLSRVAHNEQFF.

The chain combines TRBV12-3 or TRBV12-4 with TRBJ1-1, with D perhaps matching TRBD1 (6 bases). Trimming removed 5 bases from V and 5 bases from J, with 18 bases in between. This CDR3 is 15 amino acids long. The CDR3 is CASSEQGFRVTEAFF. CDR3 DNA: TGTGCCAGCAGTGAGCAGGGGTTCCGTGTAACTGAAGCTTTCTTT.

This clonotype was recorded a few times. The chain recombines TRBV12-3 or TRBV12-4 with TRBJ2-7; 12 bases are shared with TRBD2. The CDR3 spans 14 residues. V dropped 5 bases and J dropped 6; count of bases not matched to a gene: 5. The DNA for the CDR3 is TGTGCCAGCAGTCCTAGCGGGGGGGCCGGCGAGCAGTACTTC. This gives the protein CASSPSGGAGEQYF.

The chain carries TRBV12-5 and TRBJ1-2, with a possible D match to TRBD1 (6 bases). Per the germline V gene, CDR1 is LGHNT and CDR2 is FRNRAP. The CDR3 has 14 residues. Trimming left V 6 bases short and J 1 base short, with 12 bases between. Here the CDR3 DNA reads TGTGCTAGTGGCCTGTGGGGACATAACTATGGCTACACCTTC. It is translated as CASGLWGHNYGYTF.

This clonotype has just a few counts. J is TRBJ2-2 and V is TRBV6-6, with TRBD1 identical over 8 bases. CDR1 is MNHNY, CDR2 SVGAGI, per germline (reference sequence). The CDR3 totals 17 residues. V shed 0 bases, J shed 4 bases, and the junction held 7 bases outside the gene matches. CDR3 DNA sequence: TGTGCCAGCAGTTACTCCCGGACAGGGTCGGGCACCGGGGAGCTGTTTTTT. Protein product: CASSYSRTGSGTGELFF.

This clonotype came up a few times. This rearrangement joins TRBV19 to TRBJ2-3; 10 nucleotides align to TRBD2. The germline V gene has CDR1 LNHDA and CDR2 SQIVND (reference sequence). The CDR3 runs 16 residues. V shed 3 bases and J 4 bases; nucleotides not matched to a gene: 7. CDR3 sequence: CASSIWLAGAADTQYF. In DNA, the CDR3 is TGTGCCAGTAGTATCTGGCTAGCGGGAGCAGCAGATACGCAGTATTTT.

The chain carries TRBV11-2 and TRBJ2-4; D remains ambiguous. The V and J ends lost 5 bases and 0 bases respectively, with 11 bases between them. Germline assignment: CDR1 SGHAT and CDR2 FQNNGV. The CDR3 totals 15 residues. The CDR3 here is CASSPRVRAKNIQYF. The CDR3 DNA is TGTGCCAGCAGCCCCCGAGTAAGAGCCAAAAACATTCAGTACTTC.

This clonotype was picked up a small number of times. CDR3 in amino acids: CASRGGVAGANVLTF. The CDR3 nucleotides are TGTGCCAGCAGGGGAGGGGTCGCTGGGGCCAACGTCCTGACTTTC. The chain recombines TRBV6-5 with TRBJ2-6; 7 nucleotides align to TRBD2. The J segment lost 2 bases and the V segment lost 6 bases, leaving 4 bases of the junction unmatched. Germline loops: CDR1 MNHEY, CDR2 SVGAGI. CDR3 size: 15 residues.

The genes are TRBV5-1 and TRBJ1-1; D is undetermined. The CDR3 contains 13 residues. Germline V gene sequence: CDR1 SGHRS, CDR2 YFSETQ. V lost 0 bases and J 3 bases, leaving 6 bases between the germline ends. CDR3 residues: CASSLVGHTEAFF. DNA for the CDR3: TGCGCCAGCAGCTTGGTAGGGCACACTGAAGCTTTCTTT.

This clonotype was seen only a few times. V usage is TRBV4-1 and J usage is TRBJ2-7, with TRBD1 matching 12 bases. CDR1 and CDR2 from the germline V gene are MGHRA and YSYEKL. V lost 4 bases and J lost 3; bases outside the gene matches: 16. This CDR3 is built from 19 residues. The CDR3 sequence is CASSPPPGQGARGRYEQYF. CDR3 DNA: TGCGCCAGCAGCCCCCCTCCGGGACAGGGGGCTAGAGGTCGCTACGAGCAGTACTTC.

This clonotype was recorded a few times. The gene calls are TRBV7-6 and TRBJ2-7; 9 bases match TRBD2. V trimming: 3 bases; J trimming: 2 bases; junction bases outside the gene matches: 11. The CDR3 extends over 17 amino acids. CDR1 SGHVS and CDR2 FNYEAQ come from the germline V gene. DNA for the CDR3: TGTGCCAGCAGCTTGGGTGGTGGATTAGCGGGGGCCTACGAGCAGTACTTC. Translated, it gives CASSLGGGLAGAYEQYF.

CDR3 coding DNA: TGTGCCAGCAGCTTGGTACCCACCGGGCCTAGCACAGATACGCAGTATTTT. It encodes CASSLVPTGPSTDTQYF. The chain uses TRBV5-6 and TRBJ2-3; no definite D call. V lost 0 bases to trimming and J lost 0 bases, with 14 bases between them. The CDR3 totals 17 residues. Germline V lookup: CDR1 SGHDT, CDR2 YYEEEE. Variable domain in full (rest from reference TRBV5-6 and TRBJ2-3): DAGVTQSPTHLIKTRGQQVTLRCSPKSGHDTVSWYQQALGQGPQFIFQYYEEEERQRGNFPDRFSGHQFPNYSSELNVNALLLGDSALYLCASSLVPTGPSTDTQYFGPGTRLTVL.

This sequence joins TRBV12-3 or TRBV12-4 and TRBJ1-2, with 12 bases lining up with TRBD1. V was clipped by 4 bases and J by 6 bases; unmatched bases: 9. This CDR3 comprises 16 residues. CDR3 nucleotides: TGTGCCAGCAGTTGGGCCGCCGGGACAGGGGGCCATGGCTACACCTTC. Encoded protein: CASSWAAGTGGHGYTF.

CDR3 DNA: TGTGCCACCGCACACAGGAGCTCCTACAATGAGCAGTTCTTC. Residues: CATAHRSSYNEQFF. The chain couples TRBV15 to TRBJ2-1, with a tentative D call TRBD1 (5 bases). The CDR3 spans 14 residues. Germline values: CDR1 LNHNV, CDR2 YYDKDF (reference sequence). Trimming took off 8 bases at V and 0 bases at J, with 11 bases between the two ends.

This rearrangement joins TRBV7-8 to TRBJ2-2; 15 bases are a match to TRBD2. The CDR3 length is 20 residues. Germline V lookup: CDR1 SGHVS, CDR2 FQNEAQ. J gave up 0 bases and V 3 bases, and 8 bases lay outside the gene matches. The CDR3 nucleotides read TGTGCCAGCAGCTTGGAGAGTCGGACTAGCGGGGGGGCGAACACCGGGGAGCTGTTTTTT. The encoded protein is CASSLESRTSGGANTGELFF.